This T cell receptor (beta chain) was obtained from a study of blood T cell repertoires in COVID-19. Study details: Sites in the United States, Italy and Spain provided acute and convalescent COVID-19 samples. The cDNA or gDNA used as material had been derived from T cells, B-cell-depleted T cells, or PBMCs.

The repertoire was sequenced with immunoSEQ multiplex PCR; TCRdb's copy has only in-frame clones and lacks some. The profile shows roughly 320,000 clones, more than 75% of them singletons. V was pared by 5 bases and J by 2 bases, with 3 bases of the junction left unmatched. The CDR3 spans 14 residues. Per germline, CDR1 LNHDA and CDR2 SQIVND (reference sequence). The V gene is TRBV19, the J gene TRBJ2-3; 8 bases line up with TRBD1. The TCR originated in a man younger than 45 who had recovered from COVID-19. The specimen sequenced was PBMCs or T cells enriched from blood (not recorded which). The CDR3, as DNA: TGTGCCAGTAGTCAGGGGGCGGTCACAGATACGCAGTATTTT. This encodes CASSQGAVTDTQYF. The complete variable domain, with remaining parts taken from reference TRBV19 and TRBJ2-3, reads DGGITQSPKYLFRKEGQNVTLSCEQNLNHDAMYWYRQDPGQGLRLIYYSQIVNDFQKGDIAEGYSVSREKKESFPLTVTSAQKNPTAFYLCASSQGAVTDTQYFGPGTRLTVL.